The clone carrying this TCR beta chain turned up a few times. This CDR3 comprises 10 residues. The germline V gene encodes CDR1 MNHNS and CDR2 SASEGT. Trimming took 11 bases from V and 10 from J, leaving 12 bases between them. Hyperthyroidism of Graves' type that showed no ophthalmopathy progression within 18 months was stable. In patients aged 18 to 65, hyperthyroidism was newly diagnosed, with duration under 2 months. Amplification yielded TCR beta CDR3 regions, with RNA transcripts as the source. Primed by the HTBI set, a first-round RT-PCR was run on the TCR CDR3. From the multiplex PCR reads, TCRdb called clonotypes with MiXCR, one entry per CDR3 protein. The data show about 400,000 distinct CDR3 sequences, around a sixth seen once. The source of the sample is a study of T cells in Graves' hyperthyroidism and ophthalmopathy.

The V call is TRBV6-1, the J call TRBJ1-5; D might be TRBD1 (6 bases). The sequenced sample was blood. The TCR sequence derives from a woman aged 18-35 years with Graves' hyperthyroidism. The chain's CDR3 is CASGGRPQHF. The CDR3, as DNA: TGTGCCTCCGGGGGCCGCCCCCAGCATTTT.